The sequence of this T cell receptor (beta chain) was determined in a study of blood T cell repertoires in COVID-19. TCRdb keeps only in-frame clones here, not all; method: immunoSEQ multiplex PCR. The table records 70,000 to 95,000 clones, about 85% of them present only once. The CDR3 loop spans 13 amino acids. V trimming: 5 bases; J trimming: 8 bases; junction bases outside the gene matches: 7. CDR1 is LNHDA and CDR2 is SQIVND in the germline V gene (reference sequence). The V call is TRBV19, the J call TRBJ2-3, with 7 bases aligning to TRBD2. The sequenced sample was peripheral blood. The sequence was obtained from a woman aged 70-85 years with active or convalescent COVID-19. CDR3 residues: CASSSKTSSTQYF. The CDR3 nucleotides read TGTGCCAGTAGTTCCAAGACTAGCTCTACGCAGTATTTT.